This TCR beta chain was identified in a study of T cell repertoires in cytomegalovirus infection. For the study at large: Both a matching HLA type and CMV infection were indicated by public TCR beta signatures.

One entry per CDR3 protein, called by TCRdb with MiXCR from the reads. In the table there are about 530,000 distinct CDR3 sequences, about 30% of which are singletons. Study-wide results and caveats: Dominating the ex vivo response were TCR beta clonotypes that were CMV-specific and HLA-C-restricted.

This clonotype has just a few counts. Its antigen is as yet unknown. The CDR3 contains 15 residues. Germline lookup yields CDR1 MDHEN and CDR2 SYDVKM. The V and J ends lost 8 bases and 6 bases, in that order; junction bases with no gene match: 14. The rearrangement uses TRBV28 and TRBJ2-5, with 8 bases matching TRBD2. This receptor was obtained from a human donor in good health (CMV status not recorded). Some clones in this sample may be carry-over from other donors' samples. The material sequenced was PBMCs. The CDR3 here is CASRPLTSGEKTQYF. For the CDR3, the DNA is TGTGCCAGCCGACCCCTAACTAGCGGAGAAAAGACCCAGTACTTC.